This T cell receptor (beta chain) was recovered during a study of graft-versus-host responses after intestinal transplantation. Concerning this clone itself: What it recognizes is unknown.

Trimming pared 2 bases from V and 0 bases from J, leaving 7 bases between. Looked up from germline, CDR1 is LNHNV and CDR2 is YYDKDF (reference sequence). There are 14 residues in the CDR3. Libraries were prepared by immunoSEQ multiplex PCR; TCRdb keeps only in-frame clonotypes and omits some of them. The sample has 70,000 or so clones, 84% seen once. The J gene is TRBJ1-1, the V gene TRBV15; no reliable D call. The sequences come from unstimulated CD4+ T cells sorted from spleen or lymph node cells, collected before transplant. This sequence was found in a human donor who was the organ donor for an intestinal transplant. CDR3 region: CATSRPDMNTEAFF. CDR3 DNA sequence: TGTGCCACCAGCAGACCCGACATGAACACTGAAGCTTTCTTT.